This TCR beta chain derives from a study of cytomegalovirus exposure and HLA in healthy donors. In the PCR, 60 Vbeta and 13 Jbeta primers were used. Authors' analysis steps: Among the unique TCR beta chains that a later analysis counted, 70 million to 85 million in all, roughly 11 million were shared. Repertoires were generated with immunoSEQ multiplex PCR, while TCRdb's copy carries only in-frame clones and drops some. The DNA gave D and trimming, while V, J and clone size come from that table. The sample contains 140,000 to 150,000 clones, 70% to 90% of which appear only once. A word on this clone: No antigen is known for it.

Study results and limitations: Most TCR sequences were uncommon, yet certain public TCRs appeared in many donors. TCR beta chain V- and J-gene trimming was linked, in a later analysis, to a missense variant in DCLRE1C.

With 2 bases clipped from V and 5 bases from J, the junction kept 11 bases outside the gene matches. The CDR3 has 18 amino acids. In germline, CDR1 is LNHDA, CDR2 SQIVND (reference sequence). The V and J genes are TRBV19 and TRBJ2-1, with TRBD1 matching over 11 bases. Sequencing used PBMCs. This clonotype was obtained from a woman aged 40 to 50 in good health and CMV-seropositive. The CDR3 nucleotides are TGTGCCAGTAGTATACGGACAGGGGGCAAGTCATGGGACAATGAGCAGTTCTTC. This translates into CASSIRTGGKSWDNEQFF.